The clone carrying this T cell receptor beta chain was detected only a few times. The missing CDR3 end, 3 residues past where the read stops, is filled in from the germline J gene. Heparinized whole blood, 5 to 8 ml, came from each donor. The data were taken from a study of T cell clonality in common variable immunodeficiency. Germline values: CDR1 KGHSH, CDR2 LQKENI. The CDR3 contains 14 residues. Measured with immunoSEQ multiplex PCR; TCRdb has only the in-frame clones, and not every one. The sample lists about 52,000 clones, none appearing once, the ten largest making up around 2%. The chain recombines TRBV18 with TRBJ1-2; D is undetermined. This TCR was sampled from a person aged 18-69 years in good health. Sequencing was done on a sample of peripheral blood mononuclear cells. CDR3 residues: CASSGQSSTDTYTF. The sequenced part of the CDR3 DNA is TGTGCCAGCAGCGGCCAGTCTAGCACAGATACC.